This T cell receptor delta chain came from a study of γδ T cells in repeated Plasmodium falciparum infection. Regarding the study as a whole: Malian children's Vdelta2-negative repertoires appeared more expanded and less diverse than Australians'.

Trimming at V came to 5 bases and at J to 0 bases, leaving 20 bases not matched to a gene. Germline loops: CDR1 TSWWSYY, CDR2 QGS. The CDR3 sequence is 20 residues long. Both TRG and TRD chains were sequenced from each sorted sample. TCRdb fed the multiplex PCR reads into CATT to redo clone calling. This sample has tens of thousands of delta-chain clones, with 0.85% to 1% found just once. Points on this clone: As yet, its antigen is unknown. The TCRdb record carries a much larger clone's protein, which differs from this DNA's translation at residue 5; a read error is the likely cause, and the protein listed here is the DNA translation.

Gammadelta T cells were flow-sorted from PBMC into Vgamma9/Vdelta2+ and Vdelta2-negative populations for bulk analysis. The J gene is TRDJ1, the V gene TRDV1; 8 nucleotides match TRDD3. Sequenced: gamma-delta T cells from blood. This clonotype originated in a pool of human donors (malaria-infected and uninfected, not separated). CDR3 in amino acids: CALGKGDTYGIRPYTDKLIF. CDR3 sequence (DNA): TGTGCTCTTGGGAAAGGAGATACCTACGGGATACGACCGTACACCGATAAACTCATCTTT.